One and the same sample provided the 21 T cell receptor beta chains below, sequenced in a study of T cell repertoires in ileal Crohn's disease. The table came from immunoSEQ multiplex PCR; TCRdb's copy has only in-frame clones and leaves some out. Of about 30,000 clones in the sample, roughly 81% were seen once. Sequencing was carried out using ileal tissue. Receptor source: an adult with Crohn's disease.

This rearrangement joins TRBV5-1 to TRBJ2-1, with D possibly being TRBD2 (5 bases). V was pared by 4 bases and J by 13 bases, with 15 bases between. Germline V CDR1 and CDR2: SGHRS, YFSETQ. There are 12 residues in the CDR3. This CDR3 reads CASSLLPGFQFF. DNA of the CDR3: TGCGCCAGCAGCCTTTTGCCGGGGTTCCAGTTCTTC.

V is TRBV6-5 and J is TRBJ2-7, with a tentative D call TRBD1 (6 bases). Germline V lookup: CDR1 MNHEY, CDR2 SVGAGI. Trimming left V 0 bases short and J 9 bases short, with 12 bases between. The CDR3 spans 13 residues. This chain's CDR3 is CASSYSWTATQYF. CDR3 DNA: TGTGCCAGCAGTTACTCCTGGACAGCGACGCAGTACTTC.

The gene calls are TRBV5-6 and TRBJ2-1; D not certain. The ends were cut back, 4 bases at V and 2 bases at J, with 16 bases in the middle. The CDR3 is 16 amino acids. Germline V gene data show CDR1 as SGHDT and CDR2 as YYEEEE. The CDR3 nucleotides are TGTGCCAGCAGCCGCGTTCAGGCAAGGCCCTACAATGAGCAGTTCTTC. Its translation is CASSRVQARPYNEQFF. Together with reference TRBV5-6 and TRBJ2-1, the CDR3 gives the full variable domain: DAGVTQSPTHLIKTRGQQVTLRCSPKSGHDTVSWYQQALGQGPQFIFQYYEEEERQRGNFPDRFSGHQFPNYSSELNVNALLLGDSALYLCASSRVQARPYNEQFFGPGTRLTVL.

This chain joins TRBV18 and TRBJ2-1; 8 bases agree with TRBD1. Germline V gene sequence: CDR1 KGHSH, CDR2 LQKENI. This CDR3 has 15 residues. The junction had 7 bases not matched to a gene; V was cut back by 3 bases and J by 6 bases. This chain's CDR3 is CASSPGQGYGNEQFF. In DNA, the CDR3 is TGTGCCAGCTCACCCGGACAGGGTTATGGCAATGAGCAGTTCTTC.

The chain is built from TRBV19 and TRBJ2-2; 9 nucleotides align to TRBD2. Per the germline V gene, CDR1 is LNHDA and CDR2 is SQIVND (reference sequence). The length of the CDR3 is 14 residues. After removal of 5 bases from V and 3 bases from J, the junction contained 1 base not matched to a gene. This CDR3 reads CASSGLAHTGELFF. The CDR3 DNA follows: TGTGCCAGTAGTGGACTAGCGCACACCGGGGAGCTGTTTTTT.

The chain joins TRBV10-3 to TRBJ1-2; TRBD1 matches 8 bases. This CDR3 has 13 residues. From germline, CDR1 is ENHRY and CDR2 SYGVKD. Losses at the gene ends were 4 bases for V and 8 bases for J; bases not matched to a gene: 6. The CDR3 is CAISAVTGVGYTF. The CDR3 DNA reads TGTGCCATCAGTGCCGTGACAGGGGTCGGCTACACCTTC.

The CDR3, as DNA: TGTGCCAGCAGCTCCCGACAGGGCGTAGAGACCCAGTACTTC. The encoded protein is CASSSRQGVETQYF. This rearrangement joins TRBV5-4 to TRBJ2-5; 7 bases are a match to TRBD1. Germline CDR1 reads SGHNT; CDR2 reads YYREEE (reference sequence). The CDR3 spans 14 residues. Unmatched junction bases numbered 6, after V lost 3 bases and J lost 4 bases.

CDR3 loop: CASSWQGSGNTIYF. The CDR3 DNA reads as TGCGCCAGCAGCTGGCAGGGTAGTGGAAACACCATATATTTT. The chain recombines TRBV5-1 with TRBJ1-3, with D possibly TRBD1 on 5 matching bases. The CDR3 consists of 14 residues. V gave up 3 bases and J gave up 3 bases, with 10 bases separating them. Germline values: CDR1 SGHRS, CDR2 YFSETQ.

This clone appeared a few times. The gene calls are TRBV7-2 and TRBJ2-3, with TRBD2 as a possible D gene (5 bases). The V gene's germline CDR1 is SGHTA and CDR2 FQGNSA. V was pared by 6 bases and J by 7 bases, with 8 bases between. There are 11 residues in the CDR3. The CDR3 coding sequence is TGTGCCAGCAGTTCGGGGAATACGCAGTATTTT. Translated: CASSSGNTQYF.

V usage is TRBV27 and J usage is TRBJ2-6, with 9 bases matching TRBD1. J gave up 0 bases and V 2 bases, and 14 bases lay outside the gene matches. The CDR3 contains 21 residues. Germline V gene lookup returns CDR1 MNHEY and CDR2 SMNVEV (reference sequence). The CDR3 DNA reads as TGTGCCAGCAGTTTAGGGAGGGTGGGGACAGGGTCCCTCTCTGGGGCCAACGTCCTGACTTTC. Translation: CASSLGRVGTGSLSGANVLTF.

CDR3 in DNA: TGTGCCAGCAGACTCCAGCGGGTAGACCAAGAGACCCAGTACTTC. It yields the protein CASRLQRVDQETQYF. This chain links TRBV6-6 with TRBJ2-5, with D tentatively TRBD2 (6 bases). Trimming stripped 6 bases from V and 0 bases from J, with 14 bases between. The CDR3 has 15 amino acids. In germline, CDR1 is MNHNY, CDR2 SVGAGI (reference sequence).

The chain is built from TRBV4-1 and TRBJ1-3; D is possibly TRBD1 (5 bases). CDR1 is MGHRA, CDR2 YSYEKL, per germline. Between the trimmed V and J ends, which lost 6 bases and 2 bases, there was a span of 14 bases. The length of the CDR3 is 15 residues. CDR3 nucleotide sequence: TGCGCCAGCAGAGACTCAGGGAACGCTGGAAACACCATATATTTT. As protein: CASRDSGNAGNTIYF.

CDR3 bases: TGTGCCAGTTCGGGAGGGAATAACACTGAAGCTTTCTTT. Protein: CASSGGNNTEAFF. The rearrangement links TRBV12-1 to TRBJ1-1. TRBV12-1 corresponds to a pseudogene. This CDR3 is built from 13 residues.

The J gene is TRBJ1-5, the V gene TRBV19; D unclear. Trimming stripped 4 bases from V and 0 bases from J, with 7 bases between. There are 14 residues in the CDR3. Germline V gives CDR1 LNHDA, CDR2 SQIVND (reference sequence). The CDR3 reads CASSKRASNQPQHF. CDR3 coding DNA: TGTGCCAGTAGTAAAAGAGCTAGCAATCAGCCCCAGCATTTT.

The CDR3 DNA sequence: TGTGCCAGCAGTGAGTCCAGGGGTGGCTACACCTTC. Protein: CASSESRGGYTF. The chain uses TRBV25-1 and TRBJ1-2; D is perhaps TRBD1 (6 bases). Germline values: CDR1 MGHDK, CDR2 SYGVNS. The CDR3 covers 12 residues. V was clipped by 3 bases and J by 7 bases, with 9 bases between them.

The chain joins TRBV5-4 to TRBJ2-4; 13 bases are shared with TRBD2. Germline loops: CDR1 SGHNT, CDR2 YYREEE (reference sequence). J was trimmed by 0 bases and V by 2 bases; bases with no gene match: 5. The length of the CDR3 is 18 residues. The CDR3 protein is CASSFTSGGALAKNIQYF. CDR3 DNA sequence: TGTGCCAGCAGCTTTACTAGCGGGGGGGCGCTAGCCAAAAACATTCAGTACTTC. The whole variable domain, filled in from reference TRBV5-4 and TRBJ2-4, reads ETGVTQSPTHLIKTRGQQVTLRCSSQSGHNTVSWYQQALGQGPQFIFQYYREEENGRGNFPPRFSGLQFPNYSSELNVNALELDDSALYLCASSFTSGGALAKNIQYFGAGTRLSVL.

This chain connects TRBV6-5 to TRBJ2-3; D might be TRBD2 (5 bases). The CDR3 runs to 15 residues. The germline V gene has CDR1 MNHEY and CDR2 SVGAGI. V gave up 2 bases and J gave up 2 bases, with 11 bases separating them. The CDR3 bases are TGTGCCAGCAGTTACGGCAGGAGGAACACAGATACGCAGTATTTT. It specifies CASSYGRRNTDTQYF.

The V gene is TRBV19, the J gene TRBJ2-3, with TRBD1 identical over 8 bases. The CDR3 runs to 18 residues. Germline trimming cut 0 bases from V and 5 bases from J; bases unmatched to any gene: 13. The germline V gene has CDR1 LNHDA and CDR2 SQIVND (reference sequence). DNA of the CDR3: TGTGCCAGTAGTATAGATCGGGGGACAGGTCCAAGAATAGATACGCAGTATTTT. It specifies CASSIDRGTGPRIDTQYF. Looking up the rest from reference TRBV19 and TRBJ2-3 gives the full variable domain: DGGITQSPKYLFRKEGQNVTLSCEQNLNHDAMYWYRQDPGQGLRLIYYSQIVNDFQKGDIAEGYSVSREKKESFPLTVTSAQKNPTAFYLCASSIDRGTGPRIDTQYFGPGTRLTVL.

The chain carries TRBV7-3 and TRBJ1-5; TRBD1 matches at 8 bases. Germline V gene data show CDR1 as SGHTA and CDR2 as FQGTGA. The ends lost 2 bases at V and 3 bases at J; junction bases unmatched: 6. The CDR3 has 16 amino acids. The CDR3 DNA reads TGTGCCAGCAGCTTACGCAGGGGGCACAACAATCAGCCCCAGCATTTT. As protein: CASSLRRGHNNQPQHF. Full variable domain (rest looked up from reference TRBV7-3 and TRBJ1-5): GAGVSQTPSNKVTEKGKYVELRCDPISGHTALYWYRQSLGQGPEFLIYFQGTGAADDSGLPNDRFFAVRPEGSVSTLKIQRTERGDSAVYLCASSLRRGHNNQPQHFGDGTRLSIL.

This clone was detected only a few times. The chain employs TRBV10-3 and TRBJ1-5; 11 bases fit TRBD1. CDR3 length: 13 amino acids. J lost 7 bases, V lost 6 bases, and 2 bases had no gene match. Germline-derived CDR1 and CDR2 are ENHRY and SYGVKD. CDR3 residues: CAIRGQGAQPQHF. The CDR3 DNA reads TGTGCCATCAGAGGACAGGGGGCACAGCCCCAGCATTTT.

The table lists this clone with a few counts. V usage is TRBV7-2 and J usage is TRBJ1-2; 9 bases match TRBD1. J gave up 4 bases and V 5 bases, and 8 bases lay outside the gene matches. Germline CDR1 SGHTA, CDR2 FQGNSA. The CDR3 spans 15 residues. The CDR3 bases are TGTGCCAGCAGCAGTACCGGGACAGGGTCCTATGGCTACACCTTC. Translated: CASSSTGTGSYGYTF.